This entry lists 30 T cell receptor beta chains sequenced from one sample in a study of blood T cell repertoires in COVID-19. The table came from immunoSEQ multiplex PCR; TCRdb's copy has only in-frame clones and leaves some out. The profile shows roughly 160,000 clones, about nine tenths of them singletons. Sequences were obtained from peripheral blood. The origin of the receptors is a man aged 18-30 years with COVID-19, enrolled during active disease.

This clone has only one observation. The chain uses TRBV2 and TRBJ2-1; maybe TRBD1 (6 bases). The CDR3 length is 15 residues. Germline V CDR1 and CDR2: SNHLY, FYNNEI. Deletions cut 4 bases from V and 0 bases from J, with 10 bases between. Here the CDR3 DNA reads TGTGCCAGCAGTGGGACAGCGAGCTCCTACAATGAGCAGTTCTTC. Translation: CASSGTASSYNEQFF.

This clone was observed a few times. This chain connects TRBV4-3 to TRBJ2-1, with 7 bases aligning to TRBD2. The CDR3 totals 16 residues. V was clipped by 0 bases and J by 4 bases; unmatched bases: 6. Germline loops: CDR1 LGHNA, CDR2 YSLEER. The CDR3 sequence: CASSQDGGGGYNEQFF. The CDR3 DNA is TGCGCCAGCAGCCAAGATGGGGGGGGAGGTTACAATGAGCAGTTCTTC.

V is TRBV9 and J is TRBJ2-1; 8 bases line up with TRBD2. CDR1 SGDLS and CDR2 YYNGEE come from the germline V gene. With 0 bases clipped from V and 9 bases from J, the junction kept 8 bases outside the gene matches. CDR3 length equals 15 residues. The CDR3 reads CASSVGNGRAAEQFF. CDR3 bases: TGTGCCAGCAGCGTAGGTAACGGGAGGGCTGCTGAGCAGTTCTTC.

There are a few counts of this clone. The CDR3 loop is CASSPGTQNYGYTF. CDR3 sequence (DNA): TGTGCCAGCTCACCCGGGACACAGAACTATGGCTACACCTTC. This chain connects TRBV18 to TRBJ1-2, with TRBD1 as a possible D gene (6 bases). The V end lost 3 bases, the J end lost 2 bases, and 10 bases lay between the germline ends. The CDR3 length is 14 residues. Germline V CDR1 and CDR2: KGHSH, LQKENI. Supplemented by reference TRBV18 and TRBJ1-2, the full variable domain reads NAGVMQNPRHLVRRRGQEARLRCSPMKGHSHVYWYRQLPEEGLKFMVYLQKENIIDESGMPKERFSAEFPKEGPSILRIQQVVRGDSAAYFCASSPGTQNYGYTFGSGTRLTVV.

The chain carries TRBV28 and TRBJ1-6, with a weak D call TRBD1 (6 bases). The CDR3 runs to 13 residues. Trimming cost V 5 bases and J 14 bases, with 16 bases left between them. Germline loops: CDR1 MDHEN, CDR2 SYDVKM. The CDR3: CASSDQGTRALHF. In DNA, the CDR3 is TGTGCCAGCAGTGATCAGGGGACGCGGGCCCTCCACTTT.

The V and J genes are TRBV7-2 and TRBJ2-5; 7 bases fit TRBD1. From germline, CDR1 is SGHTA and CDR2 FQGNSA. The CDR3 extends over 14 amino acids. J lost 2 bases, V lost 5 bases, and 5 bases had no gene match. CDR3 DNA: TGTGCCAGCAGCCTCCGGGACAGTCAAGAGACCCAGTACTTC. Its protein product is CASSLRDSQETQYF.

The rearrangement joins TRBV19 to TRBJ1-3; D uncertain. The CDR3 has 14 amino acids. CDR1 is LNHDA, CDR2 SQIVND, per germline (reference sequence). V gave up 3 bases and J gave up 3 bases, with 9 bases separating them. This CDR3 reads CASSITPRGNTIYF. CDR3 coding DNA: TGTGCCAGTAGTATTACACCTCGTGGAAACACCATATATTTT.

The rearrangement links TRBV27 to TRBJ2-2; 8 nucleotides agree with TRBD1. The CDR3 is 15 residues long. V trimming: 11 bases; J trimming: 4 bases; junction bases outside the gene matches: 12. The germline V gene has CDR1 MNHEY and CDR2 SMNVEV (reference sequence). DNA of the CDR3: TGTGCCTCATCGAGGACAGGGCGGGGCACCGGGGAGCTGTTTTTT. Its protein is CASSRTGRGTGELFF.

The chain is built from TRBV6-4 and TRBJ2-7; perhaps TRBD1 as D (6 bases). This CDR3 is built from 13 residues. The germline CDR1 and CDR2 sequences are MRHNA and SNTAGT. With 8 bases removed from V and 5 bases from J, the gap between germline ends came to 16 bases. This chain's CDR3 is CASLTKQGHEQYF. In DNA form, the CDR3 reads TGTGCCAGCCTAACTAAACAGGGCCACGAGCAGTACTTC.

In this sample, this clone turned up a few times. The chain employs TRBV3-1 (or the pseudogene TRBV3-2) and TRBJ2-5; D is ambiguous. This CDR3 contains 16 residues. CDR1 is LGHDT, CDR2 YNNKEL, per germline (reference sequence). The germline V and J ends were trimmed by 4 bases and 4 bases, with 19 bases remaining between them. CDR3 loop: CASSRLNPRNGETQYF. The DNA for the CDR3 is TGTGCCAGCAGCCGTCTGAACCCCAGAAATGGAGAGACCCAGTACTTC.

The chain carries TRBV6-1 and TRBJ1-5, with D possibly TRBD1 on 6 matching bases. Trimming stripped 0 bases from V and 7 bases from J, with 10 bases between. Per germline, CDR1 MNHNS and CDR2 SASEGT. This CDR3 is 14 amino acids long. The DNA of the CDR3 is TGTGCCAGCAGTGAAGCACCAGGGGACCAGCCCCAGCATTTT. Protein product: CASSEAPGDQPQHF.

With regard to this clone: The same CDR3 can be traced to other DNA sequences in this sample. The chain couples TRBV6-5 to TRBJ1-1; 8 bases agree with TRBD1. V was clipped by 0 bases and J by 4 bases; unmatched bases: 4. This CDR3 contains 15 residues. Germline V lookup: CDR1 MNHEY, CDR2 SVGAGI. The CDR3 protein is CASSYSQGARTEAFF. The CDR3 DNA sequence: TGTGCCAGCAGTTACTCGCAGGGGGCGCGCACTGAAGCTTTCTTT.

The chain employs TRBV4-3 and TRBJ2-2; 9 nucleotides match TRBD1. The V segment lost 2 bases and the J segment 5 bases; nucleotides outside the gene matches: 6. Germline lookup yields CDR1 LGHNA and CDR2 YSLEER. The CDR3 length is 16 residues. The chain's CDR3 is CASSQSDRGGTGELFF. CDR3 bases: TGCGCCAGCAGCCAATCTGACAGGGGGGGTACCGGGGAGCTGTTTTTT.

The CDR3: CAWSVRQRYEQYF. CDR3 sequence (DNA): TGTGCCTGGAGTGTGAGACAGAGGTACGAGCAGTACTTC. The chain employs TRBV30 and TRBJ2-7; D may be TRBD1 (5 bases). CDR3 length: 13 amino acids. V lost 0 bases and J 4 bases, leaving 10 bases between the germline ends. The germline CDR1 and CDR2 sequences are GTSNPN and SVGIG (reference sequence).

This chain joins TRBV5-5 and TRBJ1-6, with a weak D call TRBD1 (5 bases). From germline, CDR1 is SGHKS and CDR2 YYEKEE (reference sequence). This CDR3 region has 16 residues. Trimming pared 4 bases from V and 9 bases from J, leaving 20 bases between. The CDR3 sequence: CASSLSPAGRASPLHF. CDR3 coding DNA: TGTGCCAGCAGCCTCTCACCCGCAGGGAGGGCTTCACCCCTCCACTTT.

This chain joins TRBV28 and TRBJ1-2; D uncertain. Trimming removed 3 bases at V and 0 bases at J, with 8 bases between. This CDR3 comprises 14 residues. In germline, CDR1 is MDHEN, CDR2 SYDVKM. The CDR3 nucleotides read TGTGCCAGCAGTTTCAACAGCCCTAACTATGGCTACACCTTC. Amino acids: CASSFNSPNYGYTF.

The V and J genes are TRBV24-1 and TRBJ2-1; 9 positions agree with TRBD2. This CDR3 contains 16 residues. Germline V gene data show CDR1 as KGHDR and CDR2 as SFDVKD. Trimming removed 6 bases from V and 9 bases from J; junction bases left unmatched: 14. The CDR3 spells CATSKNAGGYAVEQFF. CDR3 coding DNA: TGTGCCACCAGTAAAAACGCGGGAGGGTATGCGGTTGAGCAGTTCTTC.

This rearrangement joins TRBV27 to TRBJ2-1; maybe TRBD2 (6 bases). V gave up 3 bases and J gave up 14 bases, with 17 bases separating them. The germline CDR1 and CDR2 sequences are MNHEY and SMNVEV (reference sequence). The CDR3 extends over 13 amino acids. The CDR3 sequence is CASSFYTGTGEFF. The CDR3 bases are TGTGCCAGCAGTTTCTATACTGGGACGGGGGAGTTCTTC.

The chain uses TRBV29-1 and TRBJ2-1; 9 bases agree with TRBD2. The trim removed 7 bases at V and 7 bases at J, leaving 11 bases unmatched. The CDR3 sequence is 14 residues long. In germline, CDR1 is SQVTM, CDR2 ANQGSEA. The CDR3 DNA is TGCAGCGCAATAGCGGGAGTCTTCGATAATGAGCAGTTCTTC. Protein product: CSAIAGVFDNEQFF.

The CDR3 loop is CASSHPGYQPQHF. The CDR3 DNA follows: TGTGCCAGCAGCCACCCGGGTTATCAGCCCCAGCATTTT. The chain recombines TRBV6-2 or TRBV6-3 with TRBJ1-5; D is undetermined. Germline V gene lookup returns CDR1 MNHEY and CDR2 SVGEGT. The V and J ends lost 6 bases and 5 bases respectively, with 11 bases between them. The CDR3 is made up of 13 amino acids.

This chain links TRBV27 with TRBJ1-6; D is perhaps TRBD1 (6 bases). The V end was cut by 4 bases, the J end by 10 bases, with 23 bases between. From germline, CDR1 is MNHEY and CDR2 SMNVEV (reference sequence). This CDR3 comprises 17 residues. The chain's CDR3 is CASSSTPTTGLGSPLHF. The CDR3 nucleotides are TGTGCCAGCAGTTCTACACCCACGACAGGTCTCGGGTCACCCCTCCACTTT.

The chain is built from TRBV7-7 and TRBJ2-2, with D maybe TRBD2 (6 bases). Trimming stripped 5 bases from V and 1 base from J, with 14 bases between. The CDR3 extends over 16 amino acids. CDR1 is SSHAT, CDR2 FNYEAQ, per germline (reference sequence). This CDR3 reads CASSRIGGENTGELFF. The CDR3 DNA reads TGTGCCAGCAGCCGTATCGGGGGAGAGAACACCGGGGAGCTGTTTTTT.

This clone came up once. CDR3 amino acids: CASPPFGTTSGSIHEQFF. The CDR3 DNA reads TGTGCCAGCCCTCCATTTGGGACTACTAGCGGGAGTATTCATGAGCAGTTCTTC. The gene calls are TRBV28 and TRBJ2-1; 11 positions agree with TRBD2. Trimming at V came to 8 bases and at J to 8 bases, leaving 20 bases not matched to a gene. The CDR3 totals 18 residues. CDR1 and CDR2 (germline): MDHEN, SYDVKM.

V usage is TRBV6-5 and J usage is TRBJ2-7, with TRBD1 matching over 8 bases. V trimming: 6 bases; J trimming: 0 bases; junction bases outside the gene matches: 4. Germline V gives CDR1 MNHEY, CDR2 SVGAGI. The CDR3 is 14 residues long. In DNA, the CDR3 is TGTGCCAGCAGGGTTGGACAGGGCTCCTACGAGCAGTACTTC. Translating it yields CASRVGQGSYEQYF.

This chain uses TRBV27 with TRBJ2-3; 9 bases match TRBD1. With 7 bases clipped from V and 4 bases from J, the junction kept 6 bases outside the gene matches. Germline-derived CDR1 and CDR2 are MNHEY and SMNVEV (reference sequence). There are 14 residues in the CDR3. CDR3: CASKGDRVADTQYF. CDR3 bases: TGTGCCAGCAAGGGGGACAGGGTTGCAGATACGCAGTATTTT.

This clone showed up just a few times. This sequence joins TRBV28 and TRBJ2-7, with a weak D call TRBD2 (6 bases). Per germline, CDR1 MDHEN and CDR2 SYDVKM. Between the trimmed V and J ends, which lost 6 bases and 7 bases, there was a span of 19 bases. This CDR3 has 14 residues. CDR3 bases: TGTGCCAGCAGCAAAGCGGGTTTCCTGGGGGAGCAGTACTTC. It encodes CASSKAGFLGEQYF.

The V and J genes are TRBV6-5 and TRBJ1-1; 7 bases align to TRBD1. Germline trimming cut 0 bases from V and 4 bases from J; bases unmatched to any gene: 5. The CDR3 contains 15 residues. Germline V gene lookup returns CDR1 MNHEY and CDR2 SVGAGI. CDR3 protein: CASSYSTGSRTEAFF. In DNA form, the CDR3 reads TGTGCCAGCAGTTACTCGACAGGGAGTCGCACTGAAGCTTTCTTT.

The V call is TRBV27, the J call TRBJ2-7, with D possibly being TRBD2 (5 bases). There are 13 residues in the CDR3. Trimming left V 6 bases short and J 1 base short, with 10 bases between. Germline assignment: CDR1 MNHEY and CDR2 SMNVEV (reference sequence). CDR3: CASRAGASYEQYF. CDR3 DNA: TGTGCCAGCAGGGCGGGTGCATCCTACGAGCAGTACTTC.

V is TRBV19 and J is TRBJ2-1, with a tentative D call TRBD2 (6 bases). This CDR3 spans 15 amino acids. CDR1 and CDR2 from the germline V gene are LNHDA and SQIVND (reference sequence). V was clipped by 5 bases and J by 10 bases, with 21 bases between them. CDR3 DNA: TGTGCCAGTAGTTCCGGGACTGGTGGGGCTAGGGAGCAGTTCTTC. Translated, it gives CASSSGTGGAREQFF.

The CDR3 loop is CASSILSQGVEEQYF. DNA for the CDR3: TGTGCCAGTAGTATCTTGAGTCAGGGGGTGGAGGAGCAGTACTTC. The rearrangement joins TRBV19 to TRBJ2-7, with 7 bases lining up with TRBD1. In germline, CDR1 is LNHDA, CDR2 SQIVND (reference sequence). After removal of 3 bases from V and 7 bases from J, the junction contained 12 bases not matched to a gene. The CDR3 is 15 amino acids.